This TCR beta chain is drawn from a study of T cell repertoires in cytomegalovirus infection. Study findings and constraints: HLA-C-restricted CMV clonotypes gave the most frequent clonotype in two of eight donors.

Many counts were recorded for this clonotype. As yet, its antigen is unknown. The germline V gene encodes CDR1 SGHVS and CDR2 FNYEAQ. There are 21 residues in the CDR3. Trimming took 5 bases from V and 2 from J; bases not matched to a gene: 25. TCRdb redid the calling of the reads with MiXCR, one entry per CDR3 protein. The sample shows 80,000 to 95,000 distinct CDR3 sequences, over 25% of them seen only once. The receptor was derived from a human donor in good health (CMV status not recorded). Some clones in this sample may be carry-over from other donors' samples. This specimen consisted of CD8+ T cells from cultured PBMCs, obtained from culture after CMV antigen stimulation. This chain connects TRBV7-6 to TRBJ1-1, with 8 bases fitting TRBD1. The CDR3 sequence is CASSHRASRGRTPWPNTEAFF. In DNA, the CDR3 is TGTGCCAGCAGCCACCGGGCCTCCAGGGGGCGCACCCCATGGCCAAACACTGAAGCTTTCTTT.